This T cell receptor beta chain was documented in a study of T cell responses to AZD1222 COVID-19 vaccine. On the study more broadly: Doses given second, at about 4 or about 12 weeks, were pooled. Regarding the study as a whole: White British ancestry dominated among donors, who included more females, and clonal diversity was possibly underestimated.

A note on this clone: Its target is not known.

The data were produced by immunoSEQ multiplex PCR, yet TCRdb's version contains in-frame clones alone and is incomplete. Among more than 85,000 clones, roughly 83% were seen once, and the ten largest hold about a sixth. CDR3 length: 13 amino acids. Trimming removed 5 bases from V and 3 bases from J; junction bases left unmatched: 4. The germline gives CDR1 MNHEY, CDR2 SMNVEV (reference sequence). This sequence joins TRBV27 and TRBJ2-7; 7 bases match TRBD2. Sequenced material: peripheral blood, taken on day 0 of AZD1222 vaccination. This clonotype originated in an adult in good health. As DNA, the CDR3 is TGTGCCAGCAGTGTCAGGGAGGGCTACGAGCAGTACTTC. It translates to CASSVREGYEQYF.